Listed below are T cell receptor beta chains from one sample, sequenced in a study of OX40 agonist ivuxolimab in advanced cancers. TCRdb's table, derived via immunoSEQ multiplex PCR, lists solely in-frame clones and lacks some. The table includes about 55,000 clones, roughly three quarters detected once. The specimen was CD4+ or CD8+ T cells sorted from blood, collected in a trial of the OX40 agonist ivuxolimab. The receptors derive from an adult with an advanced solid tumor such as melanoma, head and neck, liver or kidney cancer. The CDR3 runs from the conserved cysteine through the conserved F or W. The D gene is left open where the match is weak. Clone size is stated in some rows and not others, as once, few, many or a class when expanded.

V	J	size	D	CDR3	DNA
TRBV11-2	TRBJ2-3	NA	NA	CASSLAGGSTDTQYF	TGTGCCAGCAGCTTAGCCGGCGGGAGCACAGATACGCAGTATTTT
TRBV10-1	TRBJ2-1	NA	TRBD2	CASSEPSGRGVSEQFF	TGCGCCAGCAGTGAGCCTAGCGGGAGAGGAGTTAGTGAGCAGTTCTTC
TRBV6-6	TRBJ1-1	NA	NA	CASSDPQGFDTEAFF	TGTGCCAGCAGTGACCCACAGGGATTTGACACTGAAGCTTTCTTT
TRBV5-1	TRBJ1-3	once	NA	CASRGLGDHPGNTIYF	TGCGCCAGCAGAGGGTTAGGGGATCATCCCGGAAACACCATATATTTT
TRBV4-3	TRBJ1-6	NA	TRBD1	CASSQADRENSPLHF	TGCGCCAGCAGCCAAGCGGACAGGGAGAATTCACCCCTCCACTTT
TRBV4-1	TRBJ2-7	few	NA	CASSQGTFTYEQYF	TGCGCCAGCAGCCAAGGGACATTTACCTACGAGCAGTACTTC
TRBV5-1	TRBJ2-7	NA	NA	CASSRVRAGIQNYEQYF	TGCGCCAGCAGCCGGGTCCGGGCAGGGATCCAAAACTACGAGCAGTACTTC
TRBV7-2	TRBJ2-4	NA	NA	CASSLGGSGANIQYF	TGTGCCAGCAGCTTAGGAGGTTCAGGGGCAAACATTCAGTACTTC
TRBV7-9	TRBJ2-2	NA	TRBD2	CASSLRRGLAGDTGELFF	TGTGCCAGCAGCTTACGGCGGGGACTAGCGGGAGACACCGGGGAGCTGTTTTTT
TRBV5-1	TRBJ1-1	NA	TRBD1	CASRHRGATEAFF	TGTGCCAGCAGGCACAGGGGCGCCACTGAAGCTTTCTTT
TRBV5-8	TRBJ2-7	NA	NA	CASTPAGPRNSYEQYF	TGTGCCAGCACCCCCGCAGGGCCGAGAAACTCCTACGAGCAGTACTTC
TRBV5-6	TRBJ2-7	NA	NA	CASSLVPPRSAEQYF	TGTGCCAGCAGCTTGGTTCCCCCTAGAAGTGCCGAGCAGTACTTC
TRBV28	TRBJ1-2	NA	TRBD1	CAGRGTGGDFGYTF	TGTGCCGGCAGAGGGACAGGGGGCGATTTTGGCTACACCTTC
TRBV7-9	TRBJ2-7	NA	TRBD1	CASRSDRGYEQYF	TGTGCCAGCAGGTCCGACAGGGGCTACGAGCAGTACTTC
TRBV6-6	TRBJ2-7	once	NA	CASSYGSPFEQYF	TGTGCCAGCAGTTACGGGTCGCCTTTCGAGCAGTACTTC
TRBV28	TRBJ1-6	NA	TRBD1	CASSTTGTISPLHF	TGTGCCAGCAGTACGACAGGGACCATTTCACCCCTCCACTTT
TRBV7-2	TRBJ1-2	NA	NA	CASSLAGSAYGYTF	TGTGCCAGCAGCTTAGCAGGGTCGGCCTATGGCTACACCTTC
TRBV7-2	TRBJ1-1	NA	NA	CASSSEALNTEAFF	TGTGCCAGCAGCTCAGAGGCTTTGAACACTGAAGCTTTCTTT
TRBV4-1	TRBJ1-3	NA	NA	CASSQDLSYSGNTIYF	TGCGCCAGCAGCCAAGATCTCAGCTACTCTGGAAACACCATATATTTT
TRBV9	TRBJ1-3	NA	NA	CASSVRGGQTSSGNTIYF	TGTGCCAGCAGCGTTAGGGGAGGACAAACGAGCTCTGGAAACACCATATATTTT
TRBV6-5	TRBJ1-1	NA	NA	CASSRQGMNTEAFF	TGTGCCAGCAGTAGACAAGGGATGAACACTGAAGCTTTCTTT
TRBV5-8	TRBJ2-3	NA	TRBD1	CASSLARRGLDTQYF	TGTGCCAGCAGCTTGGCCCGCAGGGGGCTCGATACGCAGTATTTT
TRBV2	TRBJ1-2	few	NA	CASSVETDPPIGYTF	TGTGCCAGCAGTGTCGAGACGGACCCTCCTATTGGCTACACCTTC
TRBV7-2	TRBJ2-1	NA	TRBD1	CASSPFTGGGNNEQFF	TGTGCCAGCAGCCCATTCACAGGGGGCGGAAACAATGAGCAGTTCTTC
TRBV27	TRBJ2-2	NA	TRBD1	CASIKTGVAGELFF	TGTGCCAGCATCAAGACAGGGGTCGCCGGGGAGCTGTTTTTT
TRBV18	TRBJ1-1	NA	NA	CASSLINTMNTEAFF	TGTGCCAGCTCACTTATCAATACGATGAACACTGAAGCTTTCTTT
TRBV6-6	TRBJ2-7	NA	NA	CASSKNRASYEQYF	TGTGCCAGCAGTAAAAACAGGGCCTCCTACGAGCAGTACTTC
TRBV2	TRBJ1-5	NA	NA	CASRLQGGVGQPQHF	TGTGCCAGCAGGCTACAGGGAGGTGTAGGTCAGCCCCAGCATTTT
TRBV11-2	TRBJ1-1	NA	NA	CASSLAGTRNTEAFF	TGTGCCAGCAGCTTAGCCGGAACAAGGAACACTGAAGCTTTCTTT
TRBV7-9	TRBJ1-2	few	NA	CASRVTGLSYGYTF	TGTGCCAGCAGGGTAACAGGTTTGAGCTATGGCTACACCTTC
TRBV7-2	TRBJ2-1	NA	NA	CASSSKWGEEQFF	TGTGCCAGCAGCTCAAAGTGGGGCGAAGAGCAGTTCTTC
TRBV7-9	TRBJ1-2	NA	NA	CASSLSGVYGYTF	TGTGCCAGCAGCTTATCGGGGGTCTATGGCTACACCTTC
TRBV2	TRBJ1-1	NA	NA	CASTTETNTEAFF	TGTGCCAGCACTACAGAAACGAACACTGAAGCTTTCTTT
TRBV7-2	TRBJ2-1	NA	NA	CASSLAGTEQFF	TGTGCCAGCAGCTTAGCCGGGACAGAGCAGTTCTTC
TRBV6-9	TRBJ1-5	NA	NA	CASSSSNQGFSNQPQHF	TGTGCCAGCAGCTCCTCTAACCAGGGTTTTAGCAATCAGCCCCAGCATTTT
TRBV11-3	TRBJ2-3	NA	NA	CASSLGGATDTQYF	TGTGCCAGCAGCTTAGGGGGGGCCACAGATACGCAGTATTTT
TRBV19	TRBJ1-1	NA	NA	CASSIAGGGLDAEAFF	TGTGCCAGTAGTATCGCGGGCGGGGGCTTAGACGCTGAAGCTTTCTTT
TRBV7-9	TRBJ1-1	NA	NA	CASSLGAGKEAFF	TGTGCCAGCAGCTTAGGGGCAGGAAAGGAAGCTTTCTTT
TRBV11-2	TRBJ1-6	NA	NA	CASSLEQGRNSPLHF	TGTGCCAGCAGCTTAGAGCAGGGCAGAAATTCACCCCTCCACTTT
TRBV5-6	TRBJ2-2	once	NA	CASTRGSSGGELFF	TGTGCCAGCACCAGAGGATCCTCGGGGGGGGAGCTGTTTTTT
TRBV28	TRBJ1-5	NA	NA	CASSLQSGSQPQHF	TGTGCCAGCAGTTTACAGAGCGGGAGTCAGCCCCAGCATTTT
TRBV5-1	TRBJ2-1	NA	NA	CASSLAWGNNEQFF	TGCGCCAGCAGCTTGGCCTGGGGGAACAATGAGCAGTTCTTC
TRBV29-1	TRBJ1-2	NA	NA	CSVEDDRNGGYGYTF	TGCAGCGTTGAAGATGACAGGAACGGCGGCTATGGCTACACCTTC
TRBV19	TRBJ1-4	NA	TRBD1	CASSYRGQPNEKLFF	TGTGCCAGTAGTTATAGGGGGCAGCCTAATGAAAAACTGTTTTTT
TRBV5-1	TRBJ1-4	NA	NA	CASSLEGKLFF	TGCGCCAGCAGCTTAGAGGGAAAACTGTTTTTT
TRBV2	TRBJ2-1	few	TRBD1	CASTGTASPNEQFF	TGTGCCAGCACCGGGACAGCCAGTCCCAATGAGCAGTTCTTC
TRBV4-1	TRBJ2-4	NA	NA	CASSQDFNRAKNIQYF	TGCGCCAGCAGCCAAGATTTTAACCGAGCCAAAAACATTCAGTACTTC
TRBV5-1	TRBJ2-5	NA	TRBD2	CASSRTSGRAGGETQYF	TGCGCCAGCAGCCGGACTAGCGGGAGGGCGGGTGGAGAGACCCAGTACTTC
TRBV5-5	TRBJ1-1	NA	NA	CASSPRADTEAFF	TGTGCCAGCAGCCCCAGGGCGGACACTGAAGCTTTCTTT
TRBV30	TRBJ1-3	few	NA	CAWRSGSFGNTIYF	TGTGCCTGGAGATCAGGGTCCTTTGGAAACACCATATATTTT
TRBV11-3	TRBJ2-2	once	NA	CASSLSPNTGELFF	TGTGCCAGCAGCTTAAGCCCGAACACCGGGGAGCTGTTTTTT
TRBV6-5	TRBJ2-3	once	NA	CASSYSRGLANTQYF	TGTGCCAGCAGTTACTCGAGAGGGCTCGCAAATACGCAGTATTTT
TRBV5-1	TRBJ1-1	few	NA	CASSLAGSGGTEAFF	TGCGCCAGCAGCTTGGCCGGCTCTGGGGGGACTGAAGCTTTCTTT
TRBV5-4	TRBJ1-6	NA	NA	CASSLVSQGGSPLHF	TGTGCCAGCAGCTTAGTGTCTCAGGGAGGTTCACCCCTCCACTTT
TRBV4-3	TRBJ2-2	once	NA	CASSQEPMAGELFF	TGCGCCAGCAGCCAAGAGCCAATGGCCGGGGAGCTGTTTTTT
TRBV5-6	TRBJ1-1	NA	NA	CASSIGNTEAFF	TGTGCCAGCAGCATCGGTAACACTGAAGCTTTCTTT
TRBV5-1	TRBJ2-7	NA	NA	CASSLGQGGREQYF	TGCGCCAGCAGCTTGGGTCAGGGAGGAAGGGAGCAGTACTTC